One and the same sample provided the 15 T cell receptor beta chains below, sequenced in a study of cytomegalovirus exposure and HLA in healthy donors. A multiplex PCR was run with 60 Vbeta primers and 13 Jbeta primers. Only in-frame clones appear in the TCRdb table, and some are missing; sequencing was by immunoSEQ multiplex PCR. The sample carries roughly 130,000 clones, approximately 80% recorded once. Sequenced: PBMCs. These receptors all stem from a girl aged 2 to 10 in good health and CMV-seronegative.

The V gene is TRBV30, the J gene TRBJ2-1; TRBD2 might be the D (5 bases). CDR3 size: 15 residues. The V end lost 2 bases, the J end lost 6 bases, and 17 bases lay between the germline ends. Per the germline V gene, CDR1 is GTSNPN and CDR2 is SVGIG (reference sequence). For the CDR3, the DNA is TGTGCCTGGAGTACGGGAAGGGCCGTAAGCAATGAGCAGTTCTTC. Protein product: CAWSTGRAVSNEQFF.

This chain joins TRBV13 and TRBJ2-7; 9 nucleotides agree with TRBD1. The germline CDR1 and CDR2 sequences are PRHDT and FYEKMQ (reference sequence). J gave up 5 bases and V 7 bases, and 9 bases lay outside the gene matches. The CDR3 sequence is 14 residues long. CDR3 protein: CASTSGTGPHEQYF. CDR3 DNA: TGTGCCAGCACCTCCGGGACAGGGCCCCACGAGCAGTACTTC.

The chain recombines TRBV28 with TRBJ2-7, with TRBD2 matching over 15 bases. Germline lookup yields CDR1 MDHEN and CDR2 SYDVKM. V trimming: 5 bases; J trimming: 0 bases; junction bases outside the gene matches: 5. This CDR3 comprises 17 residues. This CDR3 reads CASSLGLAGGHSYEQYF. DNA for the CDR3: TGTGCCAGCAGTCTGGGACTAGCGGGAGGCCACTCCTACGAGCAGTACTTC. The entire variable domain, with the rest obtained from reference TRBV28 and TRBJ2-7, is as follows: DVKVTQSSRYLVKRTGEKVFLECVQDMDHENMFWYRQDPGLGLRLIYFSYDVKMKEKGDIPEGYSVSREKKERFSLILESASTNQTSMYLCASSLGLAGGHSYEQYFGPGTRLTVT.

The CDR3: CASSPLPPGYSYEQYF. As DNA, the CDR3 is TGTGCCAGCTCACCACTACCCCCAGGATACTCCTACGAGCAGTACTTC. The chain couples TRBV18 to TRBJ2-7; no clear D gene. The V gene lost 1 base and the J gene lost 0 bases, with 13 bases spanning the gap. The V gene's germline CDR1 is KGHSH and CDR2 LQKENI. This CDR3 has 16 residues.

Only one count was recorded for this clone. V and J are TRBV5-1 and TRBJ2-5; perhaps TRBD2 as D (5 bases). This CDR3 region has 15 residues. Germline values: CDR1 SGHRS, CDR2 YFSETQ. For the CDR3, the DNA is TGCGCAACGCGCCACGGGCGGAGGTATCAAGAGACCCAGTACTTC. It is translated as CATRHGRRYQETQYF.

V and J are TRBV30 and TRBJ2-6, with no clear D. With 3 bases removed from V and 1 base from J, the gap between germline ends came to 4 bases. Germline V gives CDR1 GTSNPN, CDR2 SVGIG (reference sequence). CDR3 length: 13 residues. Written as DNA, the CDR3 is TGTGCCTGGAGCACTTCTGGGGCCAACGTCCTGACTTTC. This codes for CAWSTSGANVLTF.

The genes are TRBV7-3 and TRBJ2-2; D call uncertain. Per the germline V gene, CDR1 is SGHTA and CDR2 is FQGTGA. The V gene lost 7 bases and the J gene lost 4 bases, with 10 bases spanning the gap. The CDR3 runs 13 residues. The CDR3 loop is CASKEVSTGELFF. CDR3 sequence (DNA): TGTGCCAGCAAAGAGGTCTCCACCGGGGAGCTGTTTTTT. The full variable domain, in which reference TRBV7-3 and TRBJ2-2 provide the parts outside the CDR3, is GAGVSQTPSNKVTEKGKYVELRCDPISGHTALYWYRQSLGQGPEFLIYFQGTGAADDSGLPNDRFFAVRPEGSVSTLKIQRTERGDSAVYLCASKEVSTGELFFGEGSRLTVL.

DNA for the CDR3: TGCAGTGCTAGAGGGGGCTCAGAACTGTTTTTT. Protein: CSARGGSELFF. This sequence joins TRBV20-1 and TRBJ1-4, with TRBD1 as a possible D gene (5 bases). This CDR3 is 11 amino acids long. CDR1 and CDR2 from the germline V gene are DFQATT and SNEGSKA (reference sequence). Trimming removed 1 base at V and 12 bases at J, with 9 bases between.

The chain joins TRBV5-4 to TRBJ2-7; a weak D match, TRBD1 (6 bases). The V gene lost 0 bases and the J gene lost 7 bases, with 14 bases spanning the gap. CDR1 is SGHNT, CDR2 YYREEE, per germline (reference sequence). This CDR3 is 14 amino acids long. The CDR3, as DNA: TGTGCCAGCAGCTTGGCTGGGACATTGGGGGAGCAGTACTTC. This translates into CASSLAGTLGEQYF.

The chain employs TRBV2 and TRBJ2-1; 14 bases align to TRBD2. This CDR3 is built from 15 residues. Germline-derived CDR1 and CDR2 are SNHLY and FYNNEI. The junction had 2 bases not matched to a gene; V was cut back by 2 bases and J by 8 bases. CDR3 DNA: TGTGCCAGCAGTGAATTGGGACTAGCGGGGGATGAGCAGTTCTTC. This gives the protein CASSELGLAGDEQFF.

This clone occurred a few times. This chain connects TRBV6-5 to TRBJ1-3; D unclear. The germline V gene has CDR1 MNHEY and CDR2 SVGAGI. The V and J ends lost 0 bases and 0 bases respectively, with 6 bases between them. The CDR3 is made up of 15 amino acids. CDR3 residues: CASSYSENSGNTIYF. DNA of the CDR3: TGTGCCAGCAGTTACTCCGAGAACTCTGGAAACACCATATATTTT.

The rearrangement uses TRBV4-1 and TRBJ2-7; the D gene is possibly TRBD1 (5 bases). CDR3 length: 15 amino acids. V was cut by 4 bases and J by 0 bases, with 13 bases left in between. Germline CDR1 MGHRA, CDR2 YSYEKL. The CDR3 sequence: CASSPHGQGSYEQYF. The CDR3 nucleotides are TGCGCCAGCAGCCCGCATGGTCAGGGCTCCTACGAGCAGTACTTC.

The chain carries TRBV5-1 and TRBJ2-5, with D possibly matching TRBD1 (5 bases). CDR3 size: 14 residues. Germline CDR1 SGHRS, CDR2 YFSETQ. V shed 0 bases and J shed 3 bases, with 9 bases lying between them. The CDR3 DNA sequence: TGCGCCAGCAGCTTGGTGACAGAAAAAGAGACCCAGTACTTC. Translated, it gives CASSLVTEKETQYF. Full variable domain (outside the CDR3, taken from reference TRBV5-1 and TRBJ2-5): KAGVTQTPRYLIKTRGQQVTLSCSPISGHRSVSWYQQTPGQGLQFLFEYFSETQRNKGNFPGRFSGRQFSNSRSEMNVSTLELGDSALYLCASSLVTEKETQYFGPGTRLLVL.

The genes are TRBV30 and TRBJ2-1, with D possibly matching TRBD1 (6 bases). The germline V and J ends were trimmed by 2 bases and 3 bases, with 8 bases remaining between them. Germline CDR1 is GTSNPN and CDR2 is SVGIG (reference sequence). The CDR3 extends over 13 amino acids. This CDR3 reads CAWSPGDYNEQFF. The CDR3 nucleotides read TGTGCCTGGAGTCCAGGGGACTACAATGAGCAGTTCTTC.

The V gene is TRBV11-2, the J gene TRBJ2-3; 8 bases fit TRBD2. CDR1 and CDR2 (germline): SGHAT, FQNNGV. J gave up 6 bases and V 5 bases, and 13 bases lay outside the gene matches. The length of the CDR3 is 16 residues. The CDR3 sequence is CASSLPLGRAGDTQYF. The CDR3 region has the DNA TGTGCCAGCAGCCTCCCCCTCGGGAGGGCTGGTGATACGCAGTATTTT.